This record concerns one TCR beta chain sequence. No antigen is known for it. Vbeta (60) and Jbeta (13) primers were used in the PCR. The method was immunoSEQ multiplex PCR; TCRdb's version includes in-frame clones alone and lacks a portion of them. The record lists almost 35,000 clones, of which the ten most abundant hold under 2%. The data belong to a study of cytomegalovirus exposure and HLA in healthy donors. Overall study context: Across roughly 400 genotyped donors, 81% landed in the Caucasian-associated ancestry cluster. Broader study findings: In the analysis, some V segments, TRBV6-2 and TRBV6-3 included, were excluded as indistinguishable. Later analysis suggested links between common viral pathogens and several top significant clusters.

CDR3 length: 16 residues. Germline V CDR1 and CDR2: SGHRS, YFSETQ. After removal of 5 bases from V and 0 bases from J, the junction contained 6 bases not matched to a gene. This receptor was taken from a woman aged 40 to 49 in good health and CMV-seropositive. The V gene is TRBV5-1, the J gene TRBJ2-3, with 10 bases matching TRBD2. Sequencing input: PBMCs. CDR3 loop: CASRASGGTSTDTQYF. In DNA, the CDR3 is TGCGCCAGCAGGGCTAGCGGGGGAACTAGCACAGATACGCAGTATTTT.